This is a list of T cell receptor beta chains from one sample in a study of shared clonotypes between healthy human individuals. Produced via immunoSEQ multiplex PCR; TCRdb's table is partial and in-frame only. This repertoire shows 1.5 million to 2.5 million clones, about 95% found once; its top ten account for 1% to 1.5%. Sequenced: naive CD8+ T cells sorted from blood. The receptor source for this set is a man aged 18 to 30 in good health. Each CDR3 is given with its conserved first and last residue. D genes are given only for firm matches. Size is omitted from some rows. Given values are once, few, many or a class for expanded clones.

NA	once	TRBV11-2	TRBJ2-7	TGTGCCAGCAGCTTAGCTGGGGGCCCAGCCTACGAGCAGTACTTC	CASSLAGGPAYEQYF
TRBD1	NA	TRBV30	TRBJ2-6	TGTGCCTGGACGACAGGGGTCCTCTCTGGGGCCAACGTCCTGACTTTC	CAWTTGVLSGANVLTF
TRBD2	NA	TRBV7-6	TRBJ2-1	TGTGCCAGCAGCTCCCCTAGCGGGGTCTACAATGAGCAGTTCTTC	CASSSPSGVYNEQFF
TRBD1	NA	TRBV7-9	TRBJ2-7	TGTGCCAGCGTAGCCGGGACAGGGACCTACGAGCAGTACTTC	CASVAGTGTYEQYF
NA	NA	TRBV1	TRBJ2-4	TGCACCAGCAGCCTACCGATTAGGACTAGCGGGGGGGAAGCCAAAAACATTCAGTACTTC	CTSSLPIRTSGGEAKNIQYF
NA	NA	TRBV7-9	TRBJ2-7	TGTGCCAGCAGTCCCGACGGGGCCTCCTACGAGCAGTACTTC	CASSPDGASYEQYF
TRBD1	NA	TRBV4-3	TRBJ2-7	TGCGCCAGCAGTCAATCGATTAACAGGGGGCTCTTCGAGCAGTACTTC	CASSQSINRGLFEQYF
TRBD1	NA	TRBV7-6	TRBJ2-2	TGTGCCAGCAGCTCGACAGGGCCCGTCACCGGGGAGCTGTTTTTT	CASSSTGPVTGELFF
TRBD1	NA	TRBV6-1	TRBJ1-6	TGTGCGCAAGGGACAGGGGAATATAATTCACCCCTCCACTTT	CAQGTGEYNSPLHF
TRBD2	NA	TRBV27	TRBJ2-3	TGTGCCAGCAGTTCCCTGCTCGGGGGGGCGGGGGATACGCAGTATTTT	CASSSLLGGAGDTQYF
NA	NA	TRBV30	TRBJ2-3	TGTGCCTGGAGTCCTATGGCCCCGACAGTAGATACGCAGTATTTT	CAWSPMAPTVDTQYF
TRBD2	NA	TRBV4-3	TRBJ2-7	TGCGCCAGCAGCCAAGAGGCGTCTAGCGGGTACTACGAGCAGTACTTC	CASSQEASSGYYEQYF
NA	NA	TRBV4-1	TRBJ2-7	TGCGCCAGCAGCCAAGAGGTTCTGGGACTCACTTCCTACGAGCAGTACTTC	CASSQEVLGLTSYEQYF
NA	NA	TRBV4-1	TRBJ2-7	TGCGCCAGCAGCCAGGGGGAGGTCGCCTCCTACGAGCAGTACTTC	CASSQGEVASYEQYF
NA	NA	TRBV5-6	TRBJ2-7	TGTGCCAGCAGCGACGACGGGTACGAGCAGTACTTC	CASSDDGYEQYF
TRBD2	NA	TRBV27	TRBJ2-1	TGTGCCAGCACGAGCGGGAGGGCCGCCTACAATGAGCAGTTCTTC	CASTSGRAAYNEQFF
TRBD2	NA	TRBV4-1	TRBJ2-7	TGCGCCAGCAGCCATCTAGCGGGGGAGATCTACGAGCAGTACTTC	CASSHLAGEIYEQYF
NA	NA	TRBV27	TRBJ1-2	TGTGCCAGCAGGGCACGAGGGGCGGGTGGCTACACCTTC	CASRARGAGGYTF
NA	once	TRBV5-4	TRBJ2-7	TGTGCCAGCAGCTCCCGGGACAACTCCTACGAGCAGTACTTC	CASSSRDNSYEQYF
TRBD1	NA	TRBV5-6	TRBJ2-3	TGTGCCAGCAGCGTGGGACAGGCGAGCACAGATACGCAGTATTTT	CASSVGQASTDTQYF
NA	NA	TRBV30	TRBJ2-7	TGTGCCTGGAGTGTAATAGCCGGGCACTACGAGCAGTACTTC	CAWSVIAGHYEQYF
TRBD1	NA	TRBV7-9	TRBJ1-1	TGTGCCAGCAGCCCGGGACAGGGGGTGTATCTTGAAGCTTTCTTT	CASSPGQGVYLEAFF
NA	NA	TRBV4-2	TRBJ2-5	TGTGCCAGCAGCCAAGATCGGGAGACCCAGTACTTC	CASSQDRETQYF
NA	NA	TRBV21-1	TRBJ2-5	TGTGCCAGCAGCGCCCCGGGACTAGCGGAGACCCAGTACTTC	CASSAPGLAETQYF
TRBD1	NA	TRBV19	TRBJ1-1	TGTGCCAGTAGTATTGCCGAGACAGGGAGAAAGACTGAAGCTTTCTTT	CASSIAETGRKTEAFF
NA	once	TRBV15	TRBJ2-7	TGTGCCACCAGCTCGGGGCTCTACTACGAGCAGTACTTC	CATSSGLYYEQYF
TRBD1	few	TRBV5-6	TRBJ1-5	TGTGCCAGCAGCCAACAGGGGGCGGGCAATCAGCCCCAGCATTTT	CASSQQGAGNQPQHF